Sequencing of this T cell receptor beta chain was carried out in a study of shared clonotypes between healthy human individuals (dated by TCRdb to 2019 to 2021). About the investigation overall: A couple of women and a few men aged 18 to 49 years were included in the cohort. Leukapheresis yielded between about 0.85 and 9.5 billion PBMCs per donor. For each donor, three plates each were used for CD4 naive and CD4 memory, two plates were used for CD8 naive, and one plate was used for CD8 memory. To increase sequencing depth and limit assay-specific biases, TCR repertoire library preparation and sequencing were carried out by different laboratories using diverse techniques. To estimate repertoire size and how much clonotypes are shared between individuals, the study performed deep sequencing of blood TCR repertoires from five healthy adults.

Using the deep immunoSEQ assay, multiplex PCR amplified TCR CDR3 regions from genomic DNA. For each cell subset, the extracted genomic DNA was distributed evenly across all wells of several immunoSEQ 96-well plates, and each plate served as one replicate. For sorted subsets, approximately 190 ng genomic DNA, equal to tens of thousands of T cell genomes, was loaded into each replicate PCR. Purified libraries were quantified with a Qubit 3.0 fluorometer, sized on a Bioanalyzer 2100, and re-quantified with the KAPA Library Quantification kit. Every immunoSEQ 96-well plate was sequenced on a dedicated single-read 150-cycle Illumina NextSeq 550 flow cell. From the authors' description of their analysis: Because the immunoSEQ output included only junctional sequences and no quality scores, the filtering could not be the same as the filtering used for full-length reads. To assign V/J genes and CDR3, sequences were annotated using PyIR, a Python wrapper for IgBLAST v1.9, with IMGT germline references. Reads were filtered out if the reads had weak V/J assignments (E-value above 1e-6), no CDR3, stop codons, out-of-frame junctions, or ambiguous translated residues. V3J clonotypes were defined as sequences sharing an identical inferred V gene, J gene, and CDR3 amino acid sequence. To compute the percentage overlap between repertoires, the number of shared unique clonotypes was divided by the size of the smaller repertoire. RTK rarefaction, the Chao1 estimator, and Recon v2.1 estimates of unobserved clonotypes were used to assess repertoire richness. OLGA was used to compute generation probabilities for all TCRbeta clonotypes that the gDNA method yielded from a few donors. As stored in TCRdb, this immuneACCESS dataset retains in-frame rearrangements with V and J assigned. A fraction of the clones does not appear; measured against another copy, unresolved V genes explain less than half of the discrepancy, and the remainder lacks a known reason. The V and J calls and clone size come from that table; D and trimming were worked out from the DNA. For this sample there are roughly 1,600,000 clones; approximately 98.5% appear just once. The top ten constitute about 0.34% of the sample.

Study-level results and caveats: Pairwise subsampling indicated that sequencing depth was expected to affect the degree of clonotype sharing among donors. Only blood was sampled, and tissue TCR repertoires likely differ from those in blood. Estimated clonotype richness was generally larger for naive than for memory subsets. When several donors were compared, the shared fraction of clonotypes was about 5% for naive CD4, over 3% for naive CD8, roughly 2.3% for memory CD4, and around 0.37% for memory CD8. Even with the large sequencing depth, rarefaction of the sorted-subset datasets indicated that sequencing was incomplete. Compared with non-shared clonotypes, the clonotypes found in all four sorted-subset donors had higher generation probabilities. The genetic and exposure-history diversity represented was limited by the small number of donors.

Remarks on this clone: Its antigen is not yet known. Base quality data are lacking; no much larger clone is found one base away.

V is trimmed back by 4 bases and J by 1 base, and the junction contains 10 bases that no gene match accounts for. The CDR3 contains 17 residues, cysteine and phenylalanine counted. The retained sequence is limited to the CDR3, 51 bases, with the frame set at the first base. CDR1 and CDR2 were assigned from the germline V gene as MNHNS and SASEGT. Healthy HIV-negative adults with no recently reported acute infections or vaccinations were included as donors. Every donor was a Caucasian adult residing in Nashville, Tennessee, USA. CD4+ T cells were enriched by magnetic negative selection, after which naive cells were positively selected on CD45RA and the negative fraction was taken as the memory subset. Blood was obtained by leukapheresis, after which PBMCs were separated by Ficoll-Histopaque density gradient centrifugation and cryopreserved in liquid nitrogen vapor phase. Analytical flow cytometry was used to check the purity and quantity of every magnetically sorted T cell population. From each sorted fraction, genomic DNA was isolated and quantified by UV absorbance on a Nanodrop 2000c.

In this chain, TRBV6-1 is recombined with TRBJ2-7; 10 middle bases align to TRBD2. The sequenced sample consisted of naive CD4+ T cells sorted from blood. Explained via the paper, the cell subset or site label denotes: CD45RA+ positively selected. This sequence originates from a man aged 25-40 years in good health. The CDR3: CASSALAGVWFSYEQYF. The DNA is TGTGCCAGCAGTGCGCTAGCGGGAGTGTGGTTTTCCTACGAGCAGTACTTC.